Listed below are T cell receptor beta chains from one sample, sequenced in a study of neoadjuvant anti-PD-1 for oral cavity cancer. Libraries were prepared by immunoSEQ multiplex PCR; TCRdb keeps only in-frame clonotypes and omits some of them. The sample has about 37,000 clones, 38% seen once. This specimen was tumor tissue, taken after nivolumab (anti-PD-1) treatment. These receptor sequences come from a person between 35 and 79 years old with oral cavity squamous cell carcinoma. CDR3s include the opening cysteine and the closing phenylalanine or tryptophan. The order of the fields is J gene, D gene, V gene, clone size, CDR3 protein, CDR3 DNA. D genes are given only for firm matches. A row's size may be missing; if present it is once, few, many or a size class.

J: TRBJ1-3
D: .
V: TRBV23-1
size: .
CDR3: CASSHHQCSGNTIYF
DNA: TGCGCCAGCAGTCATCACCAGTGCTCTGGAAACACCATATATTTT

J: TRBJ1-1
D: .
V: TRBV11-2
size: .
CDR3: CASSLRDPREDTEAFF
DNA: TGTGCCAGCAGCCTTCGGGACCCTAGGGAGGACACTGAAGCTTTCTTT

J: TRBJ2-7
D: .
V: TRBV27
size: few
CDR3: CASSLTGLREQYF
DNA: TGTGCCAGCAGTTTAACGGGCCTGAGGGAGCAGTACTTC

J: TRBJ2-7
D: .
V: TRBV5-5
size: .
CDR3: CASSLDLYEQYF
DNA: TGTGCCAGCAGCTTAGATCTCTACGAGCAGTACTTC

J: TRBJ1-2
D: TRBD1
V: TRBV5-1
size: few
CDR3: CASSSGGGYGYTF
DNA: TGCGCCAGCAGCTCAGGGGGCGGCTATGGCTACACCTTC

J: TRBJ2-1
D: TRBD1
V: TRBV27
size: .
CDR3: CASRPEAGTGFF
DNA: TGTGCCAGCAGGCCCGAGGCGGGGACAGGGTTCTTC

J: TRBJ1-2
D: TRBD1
V: TRBV28
size: few
CDR3: CASSLLGDREPGYTF
DNA: TGTGCCAGCAGTTTATTGGGGGACAGGGAACCTGGCTACACCTTC

J: TRBJ1-5
D: .
V: TRBV7-6
size: .
CDR3: CASSLGSGNQPQHF
DNA: TGTGCCAGCAGCTTAGGGTCGGGCAATCAGCCCCAGCATTTT

J: TRBJ2-3
D: .
V: TRBV4-1
size: .
CDR3: CASSQEALGRTDTQYF
DNA: TGCGCCAGCAGCCAAGAGGCCCTAGGGAGGACAGATACGCAGTATTTT

J: TRBJ2-7
D: .
V: TRBV15
size: many
CDR3: CATSREGVSYEQYF
DNA: TGTGCCACCAGCAGAGAGGGCGTATCCTACGAGCAGTACTTC

J: TRBJ1-1
D: .
V: TRBV6-4
size: .
CDR3: CASSEIMGGTEAFF
DNA: TGTGCCAGCAGTGAAATCATGGGAGGAACTGAAGCTTTCTTT

J: TRBJ1-6
D: .
V: TRBV6-5
size: .
CDR3: CASSYSRTGDSPLHF
DNA: TGTGCCAGCAGTTACTCGCGGACCGGGGATTCACCCCTCCACTTT

J: TRBJ2-7
D: .
V: TRBV9
size: many
CDR3: CASSVGASYEQYF
DNA: TGTGCCAGCAGCGTAGGGGCCTCCTACGAGCAGTACTTC

J: TRBJ2-7
D: .
V: TRBV27
size: .
CDR3: CASYDRNYEQYF
DNA: TGTGCCAGCTACGACAGAAACTACGAGCAGTACTTC

J: TRBJ2-7
D: TRBD2
V: TRBV5-4
size: .
CDR3: CASSPFGPSGYEQYF
DNA: TGTGCCAGCAGTCCCTTTGGACCTAGCGGCTACGAGCAGTACTTC